This paragraph reports one T cell receptor beta chain. Its antigen remains unknown. The sample is drawn from a study of shared clonotypes between healthy human individuals. Study-wide background: Plates per donor: three CD4 naive, three CD4 memory, two CD8 naive, one CD8 memory. General study results and limits: Estimated richness values were generally larger in naive subsets than in memory subsets.

How the authors handled the data: For the immunoSEQ data, sequences were junction-only without quality scores, so filtering differed. Method: immunoSEQ multiplex PCR; TCRdb's copy keeps in-frame clones and lacks some. V and J calls and clone size are copied from that table; D and trimming were computed from the DNA. Among about 1 million clones listed, about 75% were seen once. Looked up from germline, CDR1 is ENHRY and CDR2 is SYGVKD. Trimming removed 3 bases from V and 5 bases from J, with 10 bases in between. The CDR3 consists of 13 residues. This chain links TRBV10-3 with TRBJ2-5; D not resolved. The sequence derives from a man younger than 35 in good health. The sample consisted of memory CD4+ T cells sorted from blood. Sample subset: CD45RA-negative fraction. As DNA, the CDR3 is TGTGCCATCAGTGAAACCGCCGGGGAGACCCAGTACTTC. This translates into CAISETAGETQYF.